The 20 T cell receptor beta chains below all came from one sample that was sequenced in a study of cytomegalovirus exposure and HLA in healthy donors. PCR was performed using 60 Vbeta and 13 Jbeta primers. The assay was immunoSEQ multiplex PCR, and TCRdb's table has in-frame clones only and misses some. This sample's table reports about 210,000 clones. The sample comprised PBMCs. The receptor source for this set is a woman in her 30s in good health and CMV-seropositive.

The V and J genes are TRBV11-2 and TRBJ1-2, with 8 bases lining up with TRBD1. V shed 5 bases and J 2 bases; nucleotides not matched to a gene: 7. Per the germline V gene, CDR1 is SGHAT and CDR2 is FQNNGV. This CDR3 has 15 amino acids. In DNA, the CDR3 is TGTGCCAGCAGCCCTACGACAGGGGCAAACTATGGCTACACCTTC. It yields the protein CASSPTTGANYGYTF.

The chain joins TRBV6-5 to TRBJ2-3, with 11 positions matching TRBD2. This CDR3 region has 15 residues. CDR1 and CDR2 from the germline V gene are MNHEY and SVGAGI. The V gene end was trimmed by 6 bases and the J gene end by 4 bases; junction bases not matched to a gene: 6. The CDR3 reads CASSSSGGAADTQYF. The CDR3 DNA sequence: TGTGCCAGCAGCAGTAGCGGGGGGGCCGCAGATACGCAGTATTTT.

In DNA form, the CDR3 reads TGTGCCAGCAGTTATCCCATTGGTGGGGGGGAGACCCAGTACTTC. Translating it yields CASSYPIGGGETQYF. The V gene is TRBV25-1, the J gene TRBJ2-5; tentatively, D is TRBD2 (6 bases). The CDR3 is 15 amino acids. The germline V gene encodes CDR1 MGHDK and CDR2 SYGVNS. Trimming stripped 5 bases from V and 5 bases from J, with 18 bases between.

V and J are TRBV6-6 and TRBJ1-1; D not resolved. In germline, CDR1 is MNHNY, CDR2 SVGAGI (reference sequence). The CDR3 loop spans 13 amino acids. The V end was cut by 6 bases, the J end by 0 bases, with 8 bases between. CDR3 sequence: CASSSGMNTEAFF. DNA of the CDR3: TGTGCCAGCAGCTCCGGTATGAACACTGAAGCTTTCTTT.

The V call is TRBV28, the J call TRBJ2-1; D ambiguous. V shed 3 bases and J shed 2 bases, with 5 bases lying between them. CDR3 length equals 13 residues. Germline CDR1 and CDR2: MDHEN and SYDVKM. CDR3 bases: TGTGCCAGCAGTTTCTCAGCCTACAATGAGCAGTTCTTC. Translated, it gives CASSFSAYNEQFF. The full variable domain, in which reference TRBV28 and TRBJ2-1 provide the parts outside the CDR3, is DVKVTQSSRYLVKRTGEKVFLECVQDMDHENMFWYRQDPGLGLRLIYFSYDVKMKEKGDIPEGYSVSREKKERFSLILESASTNQTSMYLCASSFSAYNEQFFGPGTRLTVL.

A word on this clone: Other DNA sequences in this specimen translate into the identical CDR3. V gene TRBV11-2 combines with J gene TRBJ2-1; perhaps TRBD1 as D (7 bases). Trimming removed 6 bases at V and 8 bases at J, with 23 bases between. The CDR3 consists of 16 residues. The germline gives CDR1 SGHAT, CDR2 FQNNGV. The CDR3 nucleotides read TGTGCCAGCAGTCAAGGAGGGCTAGCAGGGGGTGATGAGCAGTTCTTC. Encoded protein: CASSQGGLAGGDEQFF.

This sequence joins TRBV5-1 and TRBJ2-5, with TRBD2 identical over 8 bases. V shed 10 bases, J shed 5 bases, and the junction held 10 bases outside the gene matches. Germline assignment: CDR1 SGHRS and CDR2 YFSETQ. The CDR3 has 13 amino acids. Here the CDR3 reads CASGRGDRETQYF. The CDR3 region has the DNA TGCGCCTCCGGGAGGGGGGACCGGGAGACCCAGTACTTC.

The chain combines TRBV5-5 with TRBJ1-1, with 11 bases identical to TRBD1. Germline CDR1 SGHKS, CDR2 YYEKEE (reference sequence). This CDR3 region has 15 residues. V shed 3 bases and J 0 bases; nucleotides not matched to a gene: 1. CDR3 protein: CASSWGQGVNTEAFF. DNA for the CDR3: TGTGCCAGCAGCTGGGGACAGGGGGTGAACACTGAAGCTTTCTTT.

With regard to this clone: One end of the junction is discordant with germline, which a read error may explain. The chain uses TRBV15 and TRBJ2-7; tentative D call: TRBD2 (6 bases). Germline CDR1 reads LNHNV; CDR2 reads YYDKDF (reference sequence). The CDR3 loop spans 15 amino acids. The CDR3 is CAASRGGQGGHEQYF. The DNA of the CDR3 is TGTGCCGCCAGCAGAGGCGGGCAGGGAGGCCACGAGCAGTACTTC.

V and J are TRBV29-1 and TRBJ2-1, with TRBD2 matching 10 bases. CDR1 is SQVTM and CDR2 is ANQGSEA in the germline V gene. V lost 4 bases to trimming and J lost 7 bases; unmatched junction nucleotides: 10. There are 15 residues in the CDR3. The DNA of the CDR3 is TGCAGCGTTGGACCAGCGGGAGGGCATGGAAATGAGCAGTTCTTC. This gives the protein CSVGPAGGHGNEQFF.

The rearrangement uses TRBV29-1 and TRBJ1-2; 10 nucleotides match TRBD1. V gave up 4 bases and J gave up 3 bases; unmatched junction bases: 2. Per the germline V gene, CDR1 is SQVTM and CDR2 is ANQGSEA. The CDR3 totals 13 residues. The CDR3 region is CSVAGTGDYGYTF. The CDR3 DNA follows: TGCAGCGTTGCCGGGACAGGGGACTATGGCTACACCTTC.

This chain joins TRBV4-2 and TRBJ1-3; possibly TRBD1 for D (5 bases). This CDR3 comprises 16 residues. V was clipped by 4 bases and J by 0 bases, with 13 bases between them. The germline V gene encodes CDR1 LGHNA and CDR2 YNFKEQ. CDR3 protein: CASSLTQESSGNTIYF. The CDR3, as DNA: TGTGCCAGCAGCCTCACACAGGAGAGCTCTGGAAACACCATATATTTT.

This sequence joins TRBV29-1 and TRBJ1-5, with TRBD1 matching 7 bases. Per the germline V gene, CDR1 is SQVTM and CDR2 is ANQGSEA. J lost 4 bases, V lost 6 bases, and 6 bases had no gene match. The CDR3 extends over 13 amino acids. The CDR3 sequence is CSVVDRANQPQHF. In DNA form, the CDR3 reads TGCAGCGTGGTCGACAGGGCTAATCAGCCCCAGCATTTT.

The chain links TRBV19 to TRBJ1-5, with D tentatively TRBD1 (5 bases). Trimming pared 7 bases from V and 0 bases from J, leaving 16 bases between. The germline gives CDR1 LNHDA, CDR2 SQIVND (reference sequence). This CDR3 is built from 16 residues. The CDR3 spells CASTPRALRSNQPQHF. The CDR3 nucleotides read TGTGCCAGTACCCCCAGGGCCCTCCGTAGCAATCAGCCCCAGCATTTT.

The chain is built from TRBV6-1 and TRBJ2-2, with D possibly TRBD2 on 5 matching bases. Germline V gives CDR1 MNHNS, CDR2 SASEGT. The germline V and J ends were trimmed by 3 bases and 3 bases, with 14 bases remaining between them. The length of the CDR3 is 16 residues. The CDR3 DNA reads as TGTGCCAGCAGTGATCAGGCGGTAGCGTACACCGGGGAGCTGTTTTTT. This encodes CASSDQAVAYTGELFF.

This chain joins TRBV7-2 and TRBJ2-1; 8 nucleotides line up with TRBD1. The CDR3 contains 14 residues. Germline CDR1 is SGHTA and CDR2 is FQGNSA. V gave up 5 bases and J gave up 5 bases; unmatched junction bases: 5. The CDR3 reads CASSPGGGHNEQFF. The CDR3 DNA follows: TGTGCCAGCAGCCCAGGGGGCGGTCACAATGAGCAGTTCTTC.

This CDR3 is CASRSTWGDEQFF. The CDR3 DNA reads TGTGCCAGCAGGTCGACATGGGGGGATGAGCAGTTCTTC. This chain connects TRBV6-5 to TRBJ2-1; D possibly corresponds to TRBD2 (6 bases). This CDR3 spans 13 amino acids. Germline V gives CDR1 MNHEY, CDR2 SVGAGI. Trimming stripped 6 bases from V and 8 bases from J, with 14 bases between.

The chain recombines TRBV30 with TRBJ1-2; D call uncertain. Trimming removed 4 bases at V and 4 bases at J, with 10 bases between. In germline, CDR1 is GTSNPN, CDR2 SVGIG (reference sequence). The CDR3 consists of 12 residues. The DNA of the CDR3 is TGTGCCTGGATCCCGCACTCCTATGGCTACACCTTC. Protein: CAWIPHSYGYTF. Full variable domain (rest looked up from reference TRBV30 and TRBJ1-2): SQTIHQWPATLVQPVGSPLSLECTVEGTSNPNLYWYRQAAGRGLQLLFYSVGIGQISSEVPQNLSASRPQDRQFILSSKKLLLSDSGFYLCAWIPHSYGYTFGSGTRLTVV.

This chain uses TRBV5-6 with TRBJ1-2; TRBD1 matches 11 bases. Germline V CDR1 and CDR2: SGHDT, YYEEEE. V was pared by 5 bases and J by 8 bases, with 8 bases of the junction left unmatched. The CDR3 length is 14 residues. CDR3 in DNA: TGTGCCAGCAGGCACGGACAGGGGGCTGGGGGCTACACCTTC. It is translated as CASRHGQGAGGYTF.

The rearrangement links TRBV29-1 to TRBJ1-2; 7 bases match TRBD1. CDR3 length: 14 amino acids. V was pared by 0 bases and J by 4 bases, with 5 bases of the junction left unmatched. CDR1 is SQVTM, CDR2 ANQGSEA, per germline. DNA for the CDR3: TGCAGCGTTGAAGAATCAGGGGGACCCTATGGCTACACCTTC. It translates to CSVEESGGPYGYTF. Combining the CDR3 with reference TRBV29-1 and TRBJ1-2 gives the whole variable domain SAVISQKPSRDICQRGTSLTIQCQVDSQVTMMFWYRQQPGQSLTLIATANQGSEATYESGFVIDKFPISRPNLTFSTLTVSNMSPEDSSIYLCSVEESGGPYGYTFGSGTRLTVV.